This is a list of T cell receptor beta chains from one sample in a study of T cell responses to AZD1222 COVID-19 vaccine. Sequencing was performed with immunoSEQ multiplex PCR; in TCRdb, only in-frame clones are kept and a portion is missing. The sample contains 110,000 or so clones, more than 75% of which appear only once. The starting material was peripheral blood, obtained 28 days after the second AZD1222 dose. The origin of the receptors is an adult who received the AZD1222 COVID-19 vaccine. The CDR3 runs from the conserved cysteine through the conserved F or W. A D gene is named only where the DNA matches it firmly. A clone size is listed for some rows: how often the clone was seen (once, few, many), or a class if it is expanded.

j_call clone_size d_call v_call cdr3_aa cdr3_nt
TRBJ2-3 . TRBD2 TRBV5-1 CASSLAVPSGRDTQYF TGCGCCAGCAGCTTGGCCGTTCCTAGCGGGAGGGATACGCAGTATTTT
TRBJ1-2 . TRBD1 TRBV9 CASQGGDYGYTF TGTGCCAGCCAGGGGGGAGACTATGGCTACACCTTC
TRBJ2-7 . TRBD1 TRBV6-2/TRBV6-3 CASSFKDRATVYEQYF TGTGCCAGCAGTTTCAAGGACAGGGCTACCGTCTACGAGCAGTACTTC
TRBJ2-6 . . TRBV2 CASSVQLRTGANVLTF TGTGCCAGCAGTGTCCAACTAAGGACTGGGGCCAACGTCCTGACTTTC
TRBJ1-3 . . TRBV7-2 CASSFLASLSGNTIYF TGTGCCAGCAGCTTTCTTGCCAGCCTCTCTGGAAACACCATATATTTT
TRBJ1-3 . . TRBV27 CASSPRPIHGNTIYF TGTGCCAGCAGTCCCCGCCCCATCCATGGAAACACCATATATTTT
TRBJ1-3 once . TRBV21-1 CASSKDTQGSGNTIYF TGTGCCAGCAGCAAAGATACGCAGGGCTCTGGAAACACCATATATTTT
TRBJ1-1 once . TRBV29-1 CSVEGRNEAFF TGCAGCGTTGAAGGGAGAAATGAAGCTTTCTTT
TRBJ2-6 . . TRBV30 CALSGANVLTF TGTGCGCTTTCTGGGGCCAACGTCCTGACTTTC
TRBJ2-1 . . TRBV7-6 CASSLMQAKSEQFF TGTGCCAGCAGCTTAATGCAAGCTAAGAGTGAGCAGTTCTTC
TRBJ2-1 . TRBD2 TRBV5-5 CASSPGDLAGAEYNEQFF TGTGCCAGCAGCCCCGGGGACCTAGCGGGAGCGGAGTACAATGAGCAGTTCTTC
TRBJ1-2 . . TRBV19 CASSIELRGYTF TGTGCCAGTAGTATAGAATTGAGGGGCTACACCTTC
TRBJ2-3 . . TRBV7-2 CASSFRGTDTQYF TGTGCCAGCAGCTTCAGGGGTACAGATACGCAGTATTTT
TRBJ1-3 once TRBD1 TRBV7-9 CASSPAGGSGNTIYF TGTGCCAGCAGCCCTGCAGGGGGCTCTGGAAACACCATATATTTT
TRBJ2-7 . . TRBV3-1/TRBV3-2 CASSLRRTSVYEQYF TGTGCCAGCAGCCTAAGACGGACTTCTGTCTACGAGCAGTACTTC
TRBJ2-3 . . TRBV7-8 CASSLAGGAGDTQYF TGTGCCAGCAGCTTAGCCGGGGGCGCAGGAGATACGCAGTATTTT
TRBJ2-1 . TRBD2 TRBV18 CASSLLADNEQFF TGTGCCAGCTCACTACTAGCGGACAATGAGCAGTTCTTC
TRBJ1-5 . TRBD1 TRBV19 CASSPHRGLGNQPQHF TGTGCCAGTAGCCCCCACAGGGGGCTGGGCAATCAGCCCCAGCATTTT
TRBJ2-1 . TRBD2 TRBV2 CASSEPVAGDLDEQFF TGTGCCAGCAGCGAGCCAGTAGCGGGAGATTTGGATGAGCAGTTCTTC
TRBJ1-5 . . TRBV19 CATTTAGSNQPQHF TGTGCCACCACGACCGCGGGTAGCAATCAGCCCCAGCATTTT
TRBJ2-5 . TRBD2 TRBV4-3 CASSQGAGGTPWETQYF TGCGCCAGCAGCCAAGGGGCGGGGGGGACGCCATGGGAGACCCAGTACTTC
TRBJ1-1 medium-sized . TRBV4-3 CASSQDVAALNTEAFF TGCGCCAGCAGCCAAGATGTGGCAGCATTGAACACTGAAGCTTTCTTT
TRBJ1-3 . . TRBV4-3 CASSHRKGGRNTIYF TGCGCCAGCAGCCACAGGAAGGGTGGGAGAAACACCATATATTTT
TRBJ1-3 . . TRBV6-5 CASSWDQFSGNTIYF TGTGCCAGCAGTTGGGATCAATTCTCTGGAAACACCATATATTTT
TRBJ1-2 . . TRBV5-4 CASSPTELYGYTF TGTGCCAGCAGCCCGACAGAACTCTATGGCTACACCTTC
TRBJ2-3 . . TRBV5-4 CASSLARVGTDTQYF TGTGCCAGCAGCTTGGCCAGGGTCGGCACAGATACGCAGTATTTT
TRBJ1-5 . . TRBV11-2 CASSLALRGHSNQPQHF TGTGCCAGCAGCTTAGCCCTACGGGGCCATAGCAATCAGCCCCAGCATTTT
TRBJ1-3 . . TRBV7-3 CASSPEGRGLENTIYF TGTGCCAGCAGCCCCGAAGGAAGGGGACTTGAAAACACCATATATTTT
TRBJ2-7 . . TRBV28 CASSPLPTGPYSYEQYF TGTGCCAGCAGTCCCCTTCCGACAGGCCCTTACTCCTACGAGCAGTACTTC
TRBJ2-1 . . TRBV6-6 CASRETGNEQFF TGTGCCAGCAGAGAAACAGGGAACGAGCAGTTCTTC
TRBJ1-1 . . TRBV7-8 CASSLAGQNTEAFF TGTGCCAGCAGCTTAGCGGGGCAGAACACTGAAGCTTTCTTT
TRBJ2-7 medium-sized . TRBV7-9 CASSSAPTTYEQYF TGTGCCAGCAGCTCGGCACCGACTACCTACGAGCAGTACTTC
TRBJ1-5 once . TRBV24-1 CATSDPAQGGDQPQHF TGTGCCACCAGTGATCCGGCGCAGGGAGGGGATCAGCCCCAGCATTTT
TRBJ1-2 . . TRBV24-1 CATSAGQGYGYTF TGTGCCACCAGTGCAGGCCAGGGATATGGCTACACCTTC
TRBJ1-6 . . TRBV2 CASSVLNNSPLHF TGTGCCAGCAGTGTTCTGAATAATTCACCCCTCCACTTT
TRBJ2-7 . . TRBV29-1 CSVLSGYEQYF TGCAGCGTATTATCGGGTTACGAGCAGTACTTC
TRBJ2-7 . . TRBV19 CASSKAGHPYEQYF TGTGCCAGTAGTAAGGCGGGACATCCCTACGAGCAGTACTTC
TRBJ2-3 . . TRBV30 CAWSVGGGTDTQYF TGTGCCTGGAGTGTAGGGGGGGGCACAGATACGCAGTATTTT
TRBJ2-7 once TRBD1 TRBV27 CASSSGTGRAYEQYF TGTGCCAGCAGTTCCGGGACAGGCCGAGCCTACGAGCAGTACTTC
TRBJ2-1 . . TRBV9 CASSPRPTSYNEQFF TGTGCCAGCAGCCCAAGGCCAACCTCCTACAATGAGCAGTTCTTC
TRBJ2-1 few . TRBV5-1 CASSPDNNNEQFF TGCGCCAGCAGCCCCGACAATAACAATGAGCAGTTCTTC
TRBJ2-7 . . TRBV4-3 CASSPKTAYEQYF TGCGCCAGCAGCCCGAAAACGGCCTACGAGCAGTACTTC
TRBJ2-1 . . TRBV29-1 CSVEPRTITYNEQFF TGCAGCGTTGAACCCCGGACTATCACTTACAATGAGCAGTTCTTC
TRBJ1-3 . . TRBV25-1 CASSEERTGNTIYF TGTGCCAGCAGTGAAGAGAGAACGGGGAACACCATATATTTT
TRBJ2-4 . . TRBV6-5 CASSTRGRSKNIQYF TGTGCCAGCAGCACCCGGGGGCGGTCTAAAAACATTCAGTACTTC
TRBJ1-4 . . TRBV5-8 CASSSLLLTNEKLFF TGTGCCAGCAGCTCCCTACTACTAACTAATGAAAAACTGTTTTTT
TRBJ2-5 . TRBD2 TRBV7-2 CASSLSGTSGGRTQYF TGTGCCAGCAGCTTGTCCGGGACTAGCGGGGGGAGGACCCAGTACTTC
TRBJ1-2 . . TRBV27 CASRGLDYGYTF TGTGCCAGCCGAGGCCTCGACTATGGCTACACCTTC
TRBJ2-5 . . TRBV6-5 CASSYSLDRETQYF TGTGCCAGCAGTTACTCGCTGGACAGAGAGACCCAGTACTTC
TRBJ1-5 . . TRBV7-8 CASSFGGRVMRNQPQHF TGTGCCAGCAGCTTTGGGGGCAGGGTAATGCGCAATCAGCCCCAGCATTTT
TRBJ2-4 many . TRBV2 CASSERQTLAKNIQYF TGTGCCAGCAGTGAGAGGCAGACCCTAGCCAAAAACATTCAGTACTTC
TRBJ1-2 . . TRBV3-1/TRBV3-2 CASSQDVGYGYTF TGTGCCAGCAGCCAAGATGTAGGGTATGGCTACACCTTC
TRBJ1-4 . TRBD1 TRBV4-1 CASSQGDRGIYEKLFF TGCGCCAGCAGCCAAGGGGACAGGGGTATCTATGAAAAACTGTTTTTT
TRBJ1-2 . . TRBV5-1 CASSFRANYGYTF TGCGCCAGCAGTTTTCGGGCTAACTATGGCTACACCTTC
TRBJ2-3 . . TRBV3-1/TRBV3-2 CASSSGVAYDTQYF TGTGCCAGCAGCTCCGGGGTAGCCTACGATACGCAGTATTTT
TRBJ1-2 . TRBD1 TRBV11-2 CASSPRRDSDYGYTF TGTGCCAGCAGTCCACGCAGGGACAGCGACTATGGCTACACCTTC
TRBJ2-5 . TRBD2 TRBV5-4 CASSLRSGSYETQYF TGTGCCAGCAGCTTACGTAGCGGGAGTTACGAGACCCAGTACTTC